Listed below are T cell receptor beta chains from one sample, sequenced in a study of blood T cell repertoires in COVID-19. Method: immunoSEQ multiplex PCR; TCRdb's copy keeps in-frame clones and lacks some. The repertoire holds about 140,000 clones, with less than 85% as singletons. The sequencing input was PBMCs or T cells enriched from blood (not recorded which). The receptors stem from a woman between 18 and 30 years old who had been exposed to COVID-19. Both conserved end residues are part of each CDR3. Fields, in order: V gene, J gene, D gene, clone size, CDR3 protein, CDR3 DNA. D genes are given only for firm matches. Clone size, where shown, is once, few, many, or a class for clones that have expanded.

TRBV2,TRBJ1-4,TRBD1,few,CASSADRGRFKKLFF,TGTGCCAGCAGTGCGGACAGGGGGCGATTTAAAAAACTGTTTTTT
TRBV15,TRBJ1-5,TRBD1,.,CATSSTGGVGNQPQHF,TGTGCCACCAGCAGCACAGGGGGAGTAGGAAATCAGCCCCAGCATTTT
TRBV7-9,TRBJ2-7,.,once,CASSDRDKREQYF,TGTGCCAGCAGCGATCGGGACAAGAGGGAGCAGTACTTC
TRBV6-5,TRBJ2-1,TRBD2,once,CASTSGRGLDNEQFF,TGTGCCAGCACTAGCGGGAGAGGTTTGGACAATGAGCAGTTCTTC
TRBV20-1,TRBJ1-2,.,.,CSASPLDRGYGYTF,TGCAGTGCTAGTCCCCTCGACAGAGGCTATGGCTACACCTTC
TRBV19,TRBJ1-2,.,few,CASSIGKVAANYGYTF,TGTGCCAGTAGTATAGGCAAGGTGGCGGCGAACTATGGCTACACCTTC
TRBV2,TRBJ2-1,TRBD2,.,CASASGTMSYNEQFF,TGTGCCAGCGCTAGCGGGACGATGTCCTACAATGAGCAGTTCTTC
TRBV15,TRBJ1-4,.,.,CATSRDRNEKLFF,TGTGCCACCAGCAGAGACAGGAATGAAAAACTGTTTTTT
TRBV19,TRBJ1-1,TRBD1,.,CASGTQGVTEAFF,TGTGCCAGTGGGACCCAGGGGGTCACTGAAGCTTTCTTT
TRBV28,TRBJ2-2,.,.,CASRAGNTGELFF,TGTGCCAGCAGAGCCGGGAACACCGGGGAGCTGTTTTTT
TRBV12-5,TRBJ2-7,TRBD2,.,CASGSRGDEQYF,TGTGCTAGTGGATCCCGGGGGGACGAGCAGTACTTC
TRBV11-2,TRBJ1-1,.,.,CASTHPRGVLEGTEAFF,TGTGCCAGCACCCATCCCCGGGGGGTCTTAGAAGGCACTGAAGCTTTCTTT
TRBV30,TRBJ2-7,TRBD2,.,CAWKSASGSSYEQYF,TGTGCCTGGAAATCCGCTAGCGGGAGCTCCTACGAGCAGTACTTC
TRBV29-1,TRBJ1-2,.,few,CSVEVGGGYTF,TGCAGCGTTGAAGTGGGGGGAGGCTACACCTTC
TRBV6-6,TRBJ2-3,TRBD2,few,CASSPRRLSGSPSDTQYF,TGTGCCAGCAGTCCTCGACGCCTTAGCGGGAGTCCGTCAGATACGCAGTATTTT
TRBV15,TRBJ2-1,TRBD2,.,CATSRAQREVIELIHEQFF,TGTGCCACCAGCAGAGCCCAGCGGGAGGTCATTGAACTAATCCATGAGCAGTTCTTC
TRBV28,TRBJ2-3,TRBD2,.,CASSSVSGTVGADTQYF,TGTGCCAGCAGTTCTGTTAGCGGGACCGTGGGGGCAGATACGCAGTATTTT
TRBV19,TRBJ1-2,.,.,CASTRSGTHHTF,TGTGCCAGTACCCGCTCGGGGACACACCACACCTTC
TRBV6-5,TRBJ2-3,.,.,CASSPTTSTDTQYF,TGTGCCAGCAGTCCAACTACTAGCACAGATACGCAGTATTTT
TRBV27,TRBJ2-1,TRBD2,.,CASSFSTSGNEQFF,TGTGCCAGCAGTTTTTCAACTAGCGGCAATGAGCAGTTCTTC
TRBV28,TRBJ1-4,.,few,CASSRSEKLFF,TGTGCCAGCAGCAGATCCGAAAAACTGTTTTTT
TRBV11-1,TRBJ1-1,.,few,CASSIDGGVTEAFF,TGTGCCAGCAGCATCGACGGGGGAGTCACTGAAGCTTTCTTT
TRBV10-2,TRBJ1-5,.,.,CASSVSGNSNQPQHF,TGCGCCAGCAGTGTAAGCGGGAATAGCAATCAGCCCCAGCATTTT
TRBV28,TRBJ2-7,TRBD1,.,CASSPLDRVEQYF,TGTGCCAGCAGTCCCCTAGACAGGGTCGAGCAGTACTTC
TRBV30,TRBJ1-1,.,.,CAWSSLSLRFTEAFF,TGTGCCTGGAGTAGCTTATCTCTGAGGTTCACTGAAGCTTTCTTT
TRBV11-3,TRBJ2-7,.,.,CASSPRTEGVQYF,TGTGCCAGCAGCCCTCGGACAGAGGGGGTGCAGTACTTC
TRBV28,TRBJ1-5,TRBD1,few,CASRLAGGYSNQPQHF,TGTGCCAGCAGATTGGCAGGGGGCTATAGCAATCAGCCCCAGCATTTT
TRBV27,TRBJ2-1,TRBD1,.,CASSTGELSEQFF,TGTGCCAGCAGTACAGGGGAGCTCAGTGAGCAGTTCTTC
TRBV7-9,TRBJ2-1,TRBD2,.,CASSSPLAGDVYNEQFF,TGTGCCAGCAGCTCGCCTCTAGCGGGAGACGTCTACAATGAGCAGTTCTTC
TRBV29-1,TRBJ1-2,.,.,CTVGGGDRNGYTF,TGCACCGTGGGGGGGGGCGATCGAAATGGCTACACCTTC
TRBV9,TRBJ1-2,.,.,CASSLTGHAGYGYTF,TGTGCCAGCAGCCTCACAGGGCACGCCGGGTATGGCTACACCTTC
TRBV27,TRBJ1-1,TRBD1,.,CATPQGARVTEAFF,TGTGCCACCCCACAGGGGGCTAGGGTTACTGAAGCTTTCTTT
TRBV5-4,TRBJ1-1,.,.,CASSLAGGGETEAFF,TGTGCCAGCAGCTTGGCGGGAGGGGGGGAAACTGAAGCTTTCTTT
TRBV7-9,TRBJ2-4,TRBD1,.,CASSLAKGQGALKNIQYF,TGTGCCAGCAGCTTAGCGAAAGGACAGGGAGCACTCAAAAACATTCAGTACTTC
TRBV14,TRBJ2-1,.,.,CASSQVGLAHNEQFF,TGTGCCAGCAGCCAAGTAGGGCTAGCGCACAATGAGCAGTTCTTC
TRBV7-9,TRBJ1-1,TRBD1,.,CASSLSGQGANTEAFF,TGTGCCAGCAGCTTGAGCGGACAGGGGGCTAACACTGAAGCTTTCTTT
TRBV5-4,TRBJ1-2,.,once,CASSLSTGSVYGYTF,TGTGCCAGCAGCTTGAGTACAGGGTCAGTCTATGGCTACACCTTC
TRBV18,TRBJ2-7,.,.,CASSRDMVTGYEQYF,TGTGCCAGCTCACGAGACATGGTTACTGGCTACGAGCAGTACTTC
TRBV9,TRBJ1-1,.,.,CASSVGHRTEAFF,TGTGCCAGCAGCGTAGGGCACCGCACTGAAGCTTTCTTT
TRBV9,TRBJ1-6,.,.,CASSVQGLNSPLHF,TGTGCCAGCAGCGTTCAGGGGCTTAATTCACCCCTCCACTTT
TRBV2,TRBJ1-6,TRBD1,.,CASNGQGLSSYNSPLHF,TGTGCCAGCAATGGACAGGGCCTAAGCTCCTATAATTCACCCCTCCACTTT